This TCR beta chain stems from a study of cytomegalovirus exposure and HLA in healthy donors (dated by TCRdb to about 2017). For context, the study as a whole: An earlier analysis of several hundred of the donors reported 276 Gb of sequence data and around 120 million unique TCR beta sequences from about 200 million T cells. Donor age, sex, ethnicity and CMV serostatus were collected together with the repertoire data. The study aimed to test whether cataloging public T cell receptors could reveal signatures of past pathogen exposure. Among the roughly 380 genotyped donors, around 79% belonged to the genetic ancestry cluster associated with self-reported Caucasian donors. HLA typing included class I and class II loci at four-digit resolution. Genome-wide SNP genotypes for about three fifths of the roughly 700 donors were used in a later genetic analysis, which treated that subset as a discovery cohort. In a later analysis, previously published TCR beta repertoires from 666 donors were re-analyzed and high-resolution HLA genotyping was added so that TCR occurrence patterns could be studied. Besides the first cohort of more than 650 subjects, a separate validation cohort made up of over a hundred different subjects was used. In the later analysis, no new phenotypic data were used to find candidate immune exposures; instead, reliance was placed on TCR beta sequences and their occurrence across donors. On average, roughly 240,000 unique TCR beta nucleotide sequences were sequenced per donor among 398 genotyped donors of the cohort, with around 19% of those sequences being non-productive. Typing coverage differed by locus: A, B, C, DRB1 and DQB1 were typed in roughly 620-630 donors, DQA1 in about 550, DPA1 in roughly 590, and DPB1 in just under 490. All discovery cohort repertoires had been generated using a single sequencing platform. The study profiled the T cell repertoires of more than 500 subjects by immunosequencing and related them to cytomegalovirus serostatus. An earlier analysis of roughly 580 of the donors used high-throughput TCR beta sequencing to judge whether each TCR beta V gene segment behaved as functional or pseudogenic. High-throughput TCR immunosequencing, statistical association of individual TCRs with disease status, and machine learning were combined to predict cytomegalovirus infection status. Roughly 300 gigabases of sequencing data and approximately 93 million unique TCR sequences were included in an early release covering several hundred HLA-typed donors. Four to six DR-DQ haplotypes were handled as single units for association and clustering, since linkage in the cohort was strong. General study outcomes and caveats: Strong co-occurrence of HLA alleles, especially DR and DQ, made assigning TCR associations to individual alleles difficult. The study gave a list of 150 to 200 TCR beta chains associated with cytomegalovirus. In an earlier analysis of 450 to 750 of the donors, most TCR beta V segments appeared in productive rearrangements about 87% or about 30% of the time, broadly matching IMGT annotations. Some IMGT-functional V segments, including TRBV6-2 and TRBV6-3, could not be told apart with the 87-base-pair reads, so those segments were excluded. Linkage disequilibrium might explain the correlated functional status among segregating V segments, but an unknown experimental factor could not be ruled out. Several of the top co-occurrence clusters appeared to be linked to parvovirus B19, influenza, CMV and Epstein-Barr virus, according to a later analysis. A further reported finding was that TCR beta sequences accurately predicted the HLA-A and HLA-B alleles for most subjects in the first cohort. HLA typing was unavailable for some donors at each locus, so association tests used only the typed subset. An association between a missense DCLRE1C variant and V-gene and J-gene trimming of TCR beta chains was found in a later genetic analysis and replicated in an independent cohort. Specific HLA alleles were associated with 16,951 TCR beta sequences at a false discovery rate of 0.05 in a later analysis. Immune exposure information for the cohort was limited to CMV serostatus. While some public TCRs were present in many individuals, most TCR sequences turned up only very rarely across donors. A later genetic analysis reported fewer N-insertions in productive TCRs among donors in an Asian-associated ancestry cluster than the roughly 700-donor mean. A later analysis found that TCR association rates varied across HLA loci, with DRB1 alleles showing the most associated TCRs and HLA-C alleles the fewest. Three of the identified cytomegalovirus-associated TCR beta chains were confirmed in vitro to be specific for cytomegalovirus antigens. A cluster of highly shared sequence variants was judged likely to represent a technical artifact of the sequencing pipeline. In a later analysis, HLA-associated TCR beta chains were found to be more clonally expanded and to have lower generation probabilities than equally common non-associated chains. According to a later analysis, most CMV-associated TCR beta chains appeared to be HLA-restricted, and the HLA associations seemed to be driven largely by CMV exposure. The authors suggested that the approach could potentially be generalized to other disease states and immunological phenotypes. Because counts were too low, under 20 rarely observed V segments, including chromosome 9 orphons, were left out of the earlier analysis of several hundred of the donors. In this cohort, only TCR beta chains were sequenced, and detectable features were limited by the absence of alpha or paired-chain data. Cytomegalovirus status was reported to be diagnosed by the classifier with high specificity and sensitivity in both the original and validation cohorts. Sequencing depth was assumed to be roughly uniform across donors in the presence/absence analyses, though that assumption may not hold.

V was cut back by 6 bases and J by 4 bases, leaving a gap of 22 bases between them. From the cysteine up to the phenylalanine, the CDR3 has a length of 17 residues. Only CDR3 DNA is held: 51 bases, read in frame from base 1. Via the germline V gene (reference sequence), CDR1 is LNHNV and CDR2 YYDKDF. Points on this clone: Its antigen has not been determined. Per-base qualities were not stored, and no clone one base away is much larger.

Libraries were built with the immunoSEQ multiplex PCR assay. For the multiplex PCR, a mixture combining 60 forward primers for TCR Vbeta segments and 13 reverse primers for TCR Jbeta segments was used. Amplification of the CDR3 region of rearranged TCR beta genes was performed with a multiplex PCR assay on genomic DNA. The amplified TCR beta libraries were sequenced on the Illumina HiSeq System as 87-base-pair reads. The authors' pipeline ran thus. In a later analysis, tens of millions of unique TCR beta chains were counted across the 650 to 750 repertoires, and approximately 11 million of these chains were shared by at least two donors. Raw reads were error-corrected and collapsed into unique sequences with a nearest-neighbor algorithm that merged closely related sequences to remove PCR and sequencing errors. CDR3 sequences were aligned to IMGT reference sequences to assign V, D and J gene segments. For a sequence to be retained, a match of at least six nucleotides was required to both a V gene segment and a J gene segment. A rearrangement counted as productive if the CDR3 had no stop codons and remained in frame with V and J, and every other rearrangement counted as non-productive. CDR3 was defined by IMGT convention, running from the second conserved V-encoded cysteine to the conserved J-encoded phenylalanine. Sequences without an unambiguous match to a single V gene segment were excluded from the earlier analysis of 450 to 750 of the donors. In an earlier analysis of some 590 of the donors, V segments were called functional above 56.7% productive rearrangements and were called segregating when the between-donor standard deviation exceeded 5%. A statistical classification framework was developed to diagnose cytomegalovirus status using the catalog of TCR beta chain sequences. In a later analysis, V and J genes were assigned by comparing TCR nucleotide sequences against IMGT/GENE-DB human TR gene sequences. A later analysis assigned CDR3 sequences and most-parsimonious VDJ recombination scenarios with the TCRdist pipeline. A later analysis defined each TCR beta chain by its CDR3 amino acid sequence plus V-gene family, and excluded reads lacking a unique V-gene family. To address suspected cross-contamination and a sequencing artifact, a later analysis removed around 590 highly shared, low-generation-probability nucleotide sequences. In a later analysis, a clonal expansion index for each public chain was calculated from normalized within-repertoire ranks of inferred template counts. In a later analysis, generation probabilities were computed using a VDJ recombination model fitted to out-of-frame rearrangements, and the results were checked against IGoR. In a later analysis, hypergeometric tests were used to score TCR-TCR, TCR-HLA and TCR-CMV co-occurrence, with a repertoire-size bias correction applied to TCR pairs. A later analysis estimated false discovery rates by permuting HLA or CMV assignments 20 times. A later analysis grouped co-occurring TCRs with DBSCAN, adding TCRdist sequence similarity when clustering within HLA-allele-positive subsets. Repertoires with fewer than 30,000 or more than 120,000 public chains, plus five repertoires with anomalous nucleotide sharing, were excluded from co-occurrence clustering. The source is immuneACCESS, and TCRdb retained only in-frame sequences with V and J called. Part of the clones is not carried over; for the studies checked, unresolved V genes explain less than half of this, and the remainder is unexplained. That table supplies the V and J calls and clone size; D and trimming were determined from the DNA. Recorded for this sample are about 100,000 clones; roughly three quarters of them occurred a single time. The top ten clones comprise 3.8% of the sample.

The cohort comprised some 730 healthy bone marrow donors. At the time of sampling, every cohort member was nominally healthy, though immune exposures that went unrecorded were likely present. The donor tested CMV seronegative, placing the donor among the 352 seronegative members of the cohort. A peripheral blood sample was collected from each donor, and TCR beta sequencing was performed on peripheral blood mononuclear cells. Genomic DNA was extracted from the blood cell samples with the Qiagen DNeasy Blood Extraction Kit. This clonotype originated in a woman aged 40 to 49 in good health and CMV-seronegative. The rearranged segments are TRBV15 and TRBJ2-1; the D gene is perhaps TRBD2, from 6 matching bases. The sample comprised PBMCs. The DNA is TGTGCCACCAGTCCCCCGCCAGGGACTCATCGTTACAATGAGCAGTTCTTC. Its product reads: CATSPPPGTHRYNEQFF.